This T cell receptor beta chain was found in a study of shared clonotypes between healthy human individuals. Whole-study context: Serving as donors were a couple of women and three men, whose ages spanned 18 to 49. Findings of the study overall: Having only a few donors restricted how much genetic and exposure-history diversity was captured. Shared across a few donors were roughly 4.7% of the naive CD4 clonotypes. Despite large depth, sorted-subset datasets appeared incompletely sequenced.

The method was immunoSEQ multiplex PCR; TCRdb's version includes in-frame clones alone and lacks a portion of them. The sample has about 2.1 million clones; roughly 91% are singletons. Only CD45RO-negative cells positively selected for CCR7 counted as naive CD8 cells, so terminally differentiated effector memory CD45RA+ cells were excluded. Concerning this clone itself: Its target is unknown.

The sequenced sample consisted of naive CD8+ T cells from PBMCs. The clonotype originates from a man between 18 and 29 years old in good health. Some clones in this sample may be carry-over from other donors' samples.

Here the CDR3 DNA reads TGTGCCAGCAGTGTAACGAACACTGAAGCTTTCTTT. Translated: CASSVTNTEAFF. This sequence joins TRBV28 and TRBJ1-1; no definite D call. The length of the CDR3 is 12 residues. Germline V gene sequence: CDR1 MDHEN, CDR2 SYDVKM. V dropped 5 bases and J dropped 1 base, with 5 bases sitting between them. The whole variable domain, filled in from reference TRBV28 and TRBJ1-1, reads DVKVTQSSRYLVKRTGEKVFLECVQDMDHENMFWYRQDPGLGLRLIYFSYDVKMKEKGDIPEGYSVSREKKERFSLILESASTNQTSMYLCASSVTNTEAFFGQGTRLTVV.